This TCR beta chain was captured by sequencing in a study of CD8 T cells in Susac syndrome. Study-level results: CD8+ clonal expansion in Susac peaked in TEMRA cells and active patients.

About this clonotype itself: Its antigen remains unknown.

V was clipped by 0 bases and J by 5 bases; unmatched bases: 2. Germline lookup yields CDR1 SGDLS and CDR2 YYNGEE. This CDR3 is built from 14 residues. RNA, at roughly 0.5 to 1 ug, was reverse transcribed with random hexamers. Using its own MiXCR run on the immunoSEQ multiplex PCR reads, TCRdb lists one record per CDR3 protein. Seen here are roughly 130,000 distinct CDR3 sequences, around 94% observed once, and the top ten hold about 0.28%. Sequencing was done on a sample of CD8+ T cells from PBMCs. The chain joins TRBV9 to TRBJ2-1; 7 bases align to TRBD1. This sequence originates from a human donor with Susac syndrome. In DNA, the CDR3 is TGTGCCAGCAGCGTAGGAGACAGGGACAATGAGCAGTTCTTC. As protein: CASSVGDRDNEQFF. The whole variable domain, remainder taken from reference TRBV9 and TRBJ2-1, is DSGVTQTPKHLITATGQRVTLRCSPRSGDLSVYWYQQSLDQGLQFLIQYYNGEERAKGNILERFSAQQFPDLHSELNLSSLELGDSALYFCASSVGDRDNEQFFGPGTRLTVL.